Presented here are 3 T cell receptor beta chains from one specimen sequenced in a study of T-cell reconstitution after alpha-beta-depleted transplantation in children. Unique molecular identifiers were used in preparing the TCRbeta library. MiXCR was run by TCRdb on the PCR reads, yielding one entry per CDR3 protein. Among roughly 790,000 distinct CDR3 sequences listed, less than 20% were seen once. The sample was PBMCs, mostly from graft donor cells, taken 360 days after TCRalphabeta/CD19-depleted stem cell transplant. Receptor source: a male patient between 5 and 17 years old who had a stem cell transplant for acute lymphoblastic leukemia, so the T cells may come from the graft donor.

The rearrangement links TRBV11-2 to TRBJ1-2; 7 bases map to TRBD1. Looked up from germline, CDR1 is SGHAT and CDR2 is FQNNGV. V lost 4 bases and J lost 5; bases outside the gene matches: 10. CDR3 length: 15 residues. The CDR3 protein is CASSSTTGYRYGYTF. The DNA for the CDR3 is TGTGCCAGCAGCTCAACGACAGGGTATAGATATGGCTACACCTTC.

The CDR3, as DNA: TGCAGTGCTAGGCTGATTGGCTATGAGCAGTTCTTC. It specifies CSARLIGYEQFF. V gene TRBV20-1 combines with J gene TRBJ2-1; D unclear. This CDR3 comprises 12 residues. The germline gives CDR1 DFQATT, CDR2 SNEGSKA (reference sequence). V lost 3 bases and J 8 bases, leaving 11 bases between the germline ends.

V gene TRBV12-3 or TRBV12-4 combines with J gene TRBJ2-5; D perhaps matches TRBD1 (6 bases). The CDR3 runs 14 residues. Trimming left V 10 bases short and J 1 base short, with 16 bases between. The CDR3 DNA sequence: TGTGCCAACCACCCGCAGGGGATCCAAGAGACCCAGTACTTC. Its translation: CANHPQGIQETQYF.